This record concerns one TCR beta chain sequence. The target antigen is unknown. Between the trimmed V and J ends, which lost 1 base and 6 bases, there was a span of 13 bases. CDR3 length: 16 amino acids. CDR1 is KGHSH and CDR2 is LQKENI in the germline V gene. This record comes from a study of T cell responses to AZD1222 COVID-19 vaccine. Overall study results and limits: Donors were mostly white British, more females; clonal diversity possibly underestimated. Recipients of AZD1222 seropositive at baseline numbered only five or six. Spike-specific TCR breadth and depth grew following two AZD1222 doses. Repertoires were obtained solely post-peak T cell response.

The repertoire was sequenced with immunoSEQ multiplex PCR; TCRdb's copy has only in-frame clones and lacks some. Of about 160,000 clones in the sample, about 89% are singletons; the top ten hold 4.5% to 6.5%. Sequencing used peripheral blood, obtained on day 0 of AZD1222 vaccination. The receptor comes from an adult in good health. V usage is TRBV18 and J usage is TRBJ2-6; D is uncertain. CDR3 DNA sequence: TGTGCCAGCTCACCACGTATGTCCTTTGAGGCCAACGTCCTGACTTTC. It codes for CASSPRMSFEANVLTF. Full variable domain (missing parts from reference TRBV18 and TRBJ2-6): NAGVMQNPRHLVRRRGQEARLRCSPMKGHSHVYWYRQLPEEGLKFMVYLQKENIIDESGMPKERFSAEFPKEGPSILRIQQVVRGDSAAYFCASSPRMSFEANVLTFGAGSRLTVL.